This T cell receptor beta chain was retrieved from a study of blood T cells in healthy people across ages. Germline lookup yields CDR1 SGDLS and CDR2 YYNGEE. CDR3 length: 15 residues. Trimming stripped 4 bases from V and 0 bases from J, with 11 bases between. Next came a second PCR, run for about 7 to 12 cycles, which used a sample-barcoded 5' primer along with a J-beta primer mix. Every sample returned 2.5 million or more CDR3-containing paired-end reads. One entry per CDR3 protein results from TCRdb running MiXCR on the 5' RACE reads. Here the sample spans hundreds of thousands of distinct CDR3 sequences, 20% to 30% being singletons. With respect to this clonotype: The target antigen is unknown.

Whole-study findings and limits: The donors' CMV status was not determined, possibly confounding changes in expanded clonotypes.

These same data were also listed under a study on T cells of mothers and their children. Turning to that study: A few healthy Caucasian mothers and their six children donated.

The chain couples TRBV9 to TRBJ1-3; tentatively, D is TRBD1 (5 bases). This clonotype was obtained from a boy aged 5-17 years in good health. The sample taken for sequencing was blood. CDR3 protein: CASSPRQSSGNTIYF. CDR3 bases: TGTGCCAGCAGCCCTAGACAGAGCTCTGGAAACACCATATATTTT.